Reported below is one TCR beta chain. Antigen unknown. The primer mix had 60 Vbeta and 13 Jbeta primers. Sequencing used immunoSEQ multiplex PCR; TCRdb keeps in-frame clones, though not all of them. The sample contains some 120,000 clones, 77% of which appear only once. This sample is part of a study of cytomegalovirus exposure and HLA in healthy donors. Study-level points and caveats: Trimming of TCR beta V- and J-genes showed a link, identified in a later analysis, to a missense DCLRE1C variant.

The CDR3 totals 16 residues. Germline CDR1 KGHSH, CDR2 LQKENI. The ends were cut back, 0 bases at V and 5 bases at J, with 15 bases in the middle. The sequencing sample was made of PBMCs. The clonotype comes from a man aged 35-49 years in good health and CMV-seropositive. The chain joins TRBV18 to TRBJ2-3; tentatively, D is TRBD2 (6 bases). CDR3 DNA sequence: TGTGCCAGCTCACCACCTTCGGGCGGGGCAGGAGATACGCAGTATTTT. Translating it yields CASSPPSGGAGDTQYF.